This passage covers 16 T cell receptor beta chains from one sample sequenced in a study of tumour-infiltrating T cells in Burkitt lymphoma. Only in-frame clones appear in the TCRdb table, and some are missing; sequencing was by immunoSEQ multiplex PCR. Of almost 5,000 clones listed, about a tenth are singletons. The sample taken for sequencing was tumor tissue. The receptors originated from a human donor with diffuse large B-cell lymphoma.

This clone was observed a handful of times. The chain links TRBV4-1 to TRBJ1-2, with TRBD1 matching 8 bases. V was pared by 3 bases and J by 5 bases, with 14 bases of the junction left unmatched. From germline, CDR1 is MGHRA and CDR2 YSYEKL. CDR3 size: 17 residues. The CDR3 DNA reads as TGCGCCAGCAGCCAGGAACCGGGACAGGCCATACCTTATGGCTACACCTTC. Protein product: CASSQEPGQAIPYGYTF.

The V call is TRBV27, the J call TRBJ1-1; D ambiguous. The CDR3 spans 15 residues. The V end lost 4 bases, the J end lost 0 bases, and 12 bases lay between the germline ends. Germline-derived CDR1 and CDR2 are MNHEY and SMNVEV (reference sequence). The chain's CDR3 is CASSSLGRVNTEAFF. The CDR3 region has the DNA TGTGCCAGCAGTTCCTTAGGACGGGTGAACACTGAAGCTTTCTTT.

This clone has just a few counts. V gene TRBV5-1 combines with J gene TRBJ2-7; 8 positions agree with TRBD2. Germline V gene sequence: CDR1 SGHRS, CDR2 YFSETQ. This CDR3 region has 14 residues. After removal of 4 bases from V and 7 bases from J, the junction contained 10 bases not matched to a gene. The CDR3 bases are TGCGCCAGCAGCCCCGGGGGGGCGACGAGGGAGCAGTACTTC. It encodes CASSPGGATREQYF.

This clone came up a few times. The chain has TRBV14 and TRBJ2-7; the D gene is possibly TRBD2 (5 bases). V lost 5 bases, J lost 3 bases, and 11 bases lay in between. Germline V gene sequence: CDR1 SGHDN, CDR2 FVKESK. The CDR3 has 13 amino acids. In DNA, the CDR3 is TGTGCCAGCAGCTTCCCCGGGGTCTACGAGCAGTACTTC. Protein sequence: CASSFPGVYEQYF.

CDR3 coding DNA: TGTGCCATCTCACGGGGGGGGCCCTTTCGGAGCACCGGGGAGCTGTTTTTT. Translating gives CAISRGGPFRSTGELFF. This rearrangement joins TRBV10-3 to TRBJ2-2; 8 bases map to TRBD2. The CDR3 covers 17 residues. Germline CDR1 and CDR2: ENHRY and SYGVKD. Trimming removed 8 bases from V and 4 bases from J; junction bases left unmatched: 15.

The V call is TRBV5-5, the J call TRBJ2-7, with TRBD2 as a possible D gene (5 bases). CDR3 length: 14 residues. The germline V gene encodes CDR1 SGHKS and CDR2 YYEKEE (reference sequence). V was clipped by 4 bases and J by 6 bases, with 17 bases between them. In DNA, the CDR3 is TGTGCCAGCAGCCCGGGGTTTCTAGCTGGCGAGCAGTACTTC. Encoded protein: CASSPGFLAGEQYF.

This clone occurred a few times. The rearrangement uses TRBV28 and TRBJ2-2; 10 bases align to TRBD2. Germline CDR1 MDHEN, CDR2 SYDVKM. This CDR3 spans 16 amino acids. J gave up 4 bases and V 6 bases, and 8 bases lay outside the gene matches. Written as DNA, the CDR3 is TGTGCCAGCAGCCAGCAGCGGGGGGGCTTCACCGGGGAGCTGTTTTTT. Its protein is CASSQQRGGFTGELFF.

The CDR3 is CASNPIAGFGNTIYF. Here the CDR3 DNA reads TGTGCCAGCAACCCCATCGCGGGGTTTGGAAACACCATATATTTT. The chain has TRBV28 and TRBJ1-3; no definite D call. CDR3 size: 15 residues. Trimming cost V 7 bases and J 3 bases, with 16 bases left between them. CDR1 is MDHEN, CDR2 SYDVKM, per germline.

This chain joins TRBV19 and TRBJ2-1; D might be TRBD1 (5 bases). The CDR3 covers 17 residues. V was shortened by 3 bases and J by 2 bases, with 17 bases between the two germline ends. Germline CDR1 LNHDA, CDR2 SQIVND (reference sequence). CDR3 in DNA: TGTGCCAGTAGTATGTACCCCCAAGGACAAACCTACAATGAGCAGTTCTTC. Residues: CASSMYPQGQTYNEQFF.

This clone was counted between two and nine times. V and J are TRBV29-1 and TRBJ1-1; maybe TRBD1 (5 bases). The germline V and J ends were trimmed by 0 bases and 8 bases, with 16 bases remaining between them. The V gene's germline CDR1 is SQVTM and CDR2 ANQGSEA. The length of the CDR3 is 14 residues. As DNA, the CDR3 is TGCAGCGTTGAAGATCGTGGGCGGGACTTGGAAGCTTTCTTT. Residues: CSVEDRGRDLEAFF.

V is TRBV6-5 and J is TRBJ2-7; D tentatively reads TRBD1 or TRBD2 (5 bases each). The V gene's germline CDR1 is MNHEY and CDR2 SVGAGI. Trimming removed 8 bases at V and 0 bases at J, with 11 bases between. The CDR3 consists of 13 residues. CDR3 loop: CASSWGSSYEQYF. CDR3 nucleotides: TGTGCCAGCTCCTGGGGGAGCTCCTACGAGCAGTACTTC.

The J gene is TRBJ1-2, the V gene TRBV6-5; D gene unclear. Trimming cost V 8 bases and J 1 base, with 5 bases left between them. Germline V lookup: CDR1 MNHEY, CDR2 SVGAGI. CDR3 length equals 11 residues. CDR3 bases: TGTGCCAGCGGTAGTAACTATGGCTACACCTTC. Its protein product is CASGSNYGYTF.

The V and J genes are TRBV6-5 and TRBJ2-6; D is unclear. The CDR3 extends over 13 amino acids. V was cut by 6 bases and J by 1 base, with 4 bases left in between. CDR1 is MNHEY and CDR2 is SVGAGI in the germline V gene. The CDR3 spells CASRTSGANVLTF. CDR3 bases: TGTGCCAGCAGGACTTCTGGGGCCAACGTCCTGACTTTC.

This chain connects TRBV18 to TRBJ1-2; unclear D gene. From germline, CDR1 is KGHSH and CDR2 LQKENI. This CDR3 is built from 14 residues. V gave up 5 bases and J gave up 2 bases, with 12 bases separating them. The DNA of the CDR3 is TGTGCCAGCTCAGGGAGCAGGCCGAACTATGGCTACACCTTC. Translating gives CASSGSRPNYGYTF. The variable domain in full, completed from reference TRBV18 and TRBJ1-2, reads NAGVMQNPRHLVRRRGQEARLRCSPMKGHSHVYWYRQLPEEGLKFMVYLQKENIIDESGMPKERFSAEFPKEGPSILRIQQVVRGDSAAYFCASSGSRPNYGYTFGSGTRLTVV.

V gene TRBV5-1 combines with J gene TRBJ2-3, with 8 bases matching TRBD1. CDR1 and CDR2 from the germline V gene are SGHRS and YFSETQ. The CDR3 is made up of 15 amino acids. Trimming removed 0 bases from V and 3 bases from J; junction bases left unmatched: 3. This chain's CDR3 is CASSLVGQVTDTQYF. The CDR3 DNA sequence: TGCGCCAGCAGCTTGGTGGGACAGGTAACAGATACGCAGTATTTT.

In its sample, this clone was seen a few times. The chain couples TRBV7-8 to TRBJ1-5; 8 bases align to TRBD1. V gave up 5 bases and J gave up 0 bases; unmatched junction bases: 3. This CDR3 contains 15 residues. CDR1 and CDR2 from the germline V gene are SGHVS and FQNEAQ. The CDR3 sequence: CASSDGQGSNQPQHF. In nucleotides, the CDR3 is TGTGCCAGCAGCGATGGACAGGGTAGCAATCAGCCCCAGCATTTT.